The 4 T cell receptor beta chains below were found in one sample sequenced in a study of T cell responses to AZD1222 COVID-19 vaccine (dated by TCRdb to about 2021). The receptor library was made with the immunoSEQ multiplex PCR assay. TCRdb took this table from immuneACCESS and kept in-frame rearrangements with V and J called. Such tables lack part of the clones; where checked against another copy, unresolved V genes explain under half of the gap, and the rest is unexplained. This sample lists 70,000 or so clones; about 83% were detected once. The ten top clones hold under 8% of the sample. The time point tag for this specimen amounts to: about 28 days (+/-7) after the second vaccine dose. The sample consisted of peripheral blood, taken 28 days after the second AZD1222 dose. The receptor set was obtained from an adult who received the AZD1222 COVID-19 vaccine.

This chain joins TRBV28 and TRBJ1-2; D is ambiguous. CDR1 is MDHEN and CDR2 is SYDVKM in the germline V gene. Trimming pared 6 bases from V and 7 bases from J, leaving 15 bases between. This CDR3 spans 13 amino acids. The CDR3 DNA follows: TGTGCCAGCAGCCTTAGTGACCGTAGTGGCTACACCTTC. The encoded protein is CASSLSDRSGYTF.

V is TRBV29-1 and J is TRBJ2-3; maybe TRBD2 (7 bases). There are 19 residues in the CDR3. CDR1 and CDR2 (germline): SQVTM, ANQGSEA. V lost 3 bases and J 2 bases, leaving 27 bases between the germline ends. In DNA form, the CDR3 reads TGCAGCGTTGAGGCCGCTCAGGGCGGGGGCGCCGATTCCACAGATACGCAGTATTTT. It is translated as CSVEAAQGGGADSTDTQYF.

Only a few counts were recorded for this clone. The chain is built from TRBV18 and TRBJ2-6, with D tentatively TRBD1 (5 bases). Trimming left V 3 bases short and J 0 bases short, with 12 bases between. The V gene's germline CDR1 is KGHSH and CDR2 LQKENI. This CDR3 is 17 amino acids long. The DNA of the CDR3 is TGTGCCAGCTCACCGACAGCCCCCCGCTCTGGGGCCAACGTCCTGACTTTC. It yields the protein CASSPTAPRSGANVLTF.

This chain connects TRBV27 to TRBJ1-2; 9 positions match TRBD1. Germline CDR1 is MNHEY and CDR2 is SMNVEV (reference sequence). The V and J ends lost 3 bases and 4 bases, in that order; junction bases with no gene match: 9. This CDR3 contains 16 residues. The CDR3 loop is CASSFFGQGKTYGYTF. In nucleotides, the CDR3 is TGTGCCAGCAGTTTCTTCGGACAGGGGAAAACCTATGGCTACACCTTC.